The 13 T cell receptor beta chains below were found in one sample sequenced in a study of CD8+CD57+ T cells in acquired aplastic anemia. Only patients with CD8+CD57+ cell expansion on flow cytometry were chosen for sequencing. The TCR beta profiling, which covered VDJ combination and CDR3 sequence, was carried out using genomic DNA as the template. TCRdb processed the reads anew with MiXCR; each CDR3 protein has one entry. The sample consists of approximately 300,000 distinct CDR3 sequences, under 60% of them appearing once. The sample taken for sequencing was sorted CD4+, CD8+, or CD8+CD57+ T cells (not recorded which) from PBMCs. The source is a human donor with aplastic anemia.

The rearrangement links TRBV11-2 to TRBJ2-7; D possibly matches TRBD1 or TRBD2 (5 bases each). Germline V gene lookup returns CDR1 SGHAT and CDR2 FQNNGV. The CDR3 has 14 amino acids. With 5 bases removed from V and 2 bases from J, the gap between germline ends came to 13 bases. The CDR3 region is CASSLPGLPYEQYF. DNA of the CDR3: TGTGCCAGCAGCCTACCGGGGCTCCCCTACGAGCAGTACTTC.

This clonotype occurred once. The V call is TRBV19, the J call TRBJ1-1, with D hard to call. Germline CDR1 is LNHDA and CDR2 is SQIVND (reference sequence). Trimming shortened V by 5 bases and J by 0 bases, and 19 bases separated the two germline ends. The CDR3 spans 17 residues. The CDR3 sequence: CASSQIRAAIMNTEAFF. In DNA, the CDR3 is TGTGCCAGTAGTCAGATTCGGGCAGCCATTATGAACACTGAAGCTTTCTTT. Complete variable domain (other parts from reference TRBV19 and TRBJ1-1): DGGITQSPKYLFRKEGQNVTLSCEQNLNHDAMYWYRQDPGQGLRLIYYSQIVNDFQKGDIAEGYSVSREKKESFPLTVTSAQKNPTAFYLCASSQIRAAIMNTEAFFGQGTRLTVV.

V is TRBV20-1 and J is TRBJ2-7; D remains unclear. V was shortened by 5 bases and J by 5 bases, with 13 bases between the two germline ends. This CDR3 spans 12 amino acids. Germline V gives CDR1 DFQATT, CDR2 SNEGSKA (reference sequence). The CDR3 region is CSAPIRTDEQYF. DNA for the CDR3: TGCAGTGCTCCCATCCGGACCGACGAGCAGTACTTC.

The CDR3 sequence: CASSAATGGGETQYF. The CDR3 coding sequence is TGTGCCAGCAGTGCGGCGACAGGGGGCGGAGAGACCCAGTACTTC. This sequence joins TRBV7-2 and TRBJ2-5; 10 nucleotides agree with TRBD1. The CDR3 sequence is 15 residues long. V gave up 6 bases and J gave up 4 bases; unmatched junction bases: 8. Germline V lookup: CDR1 SGHTA, CDR2 FQGNSA. Drawing the rest from reference TRBV7-2 and TRBJ2-5, the complete variable domain is GAGVSQSPSNKVTEKGKDVELRCDPISGHTALYWYRQSLGQGLEFLIYFQGNSAPDKSGLPSDRFSAERTGGSVSTLTIQRTQQEDSAVYLCASSAATGGGETQYFGPGTRLLVL.

V and J are TRBV10-1 and TRBJ2-7; D ambiguous. The germline V gene has CDR1 WNHNN and CDR2 SYGVQD (reference sequence). The CDR3 has 14 residues. Trimming took off 6 bases at V and 7 bases at J, with 19 bases between the two ends. The CDR3 DNA is TGCGCCAGCAGCCAAGACACTGGACGTTTGGAGCAGTACTTC. Protein product: CASSQDTGRLEQYF.

This clonotype was detected ten times or more. V and J are TRBV5-1 and TRBJ1-3, with TRBD1 matching 7 bases. The germline CDR1 and CDR2 sequences are SGHRS and YFSETQ. The CDR3 length is 18 residues. V trimming: 3 bases; J trimming: 1 base; junction bases outside the gene matches: 13. This chain's CDR3 is CASSSTGALLYSGNTIYF. The CDR3 nucleotides are TGCGCCAGCAGCTCCACAGGGGCACTGCTCTATTCTGGAAACACCATATATTTT.

The chain recombines TRBV7-3 with TRBJ1-2; 7 bases align to TRBD1. V lost 2 bases to trimming and J lost 3 bases; unmatched junction nucleotides: 6. This CDR3 is 15 amino acids long. The germline CDR1 and CDR2 sequences are SGHTA and FQGTGA. The DNA of the CDR3 is TGTGCCAGCAGCTTAGCCGAAGGGGGCGACTATGGCTACACCTTC. This translates into CASSLAEGGDYGYTF.

The rearrangement uses TRBV30 and TRBJ2-5; 12 nucleotides match TRBD2. The germline gives CDR1 GTSNPN, CDR2 SVGIG (reference sequence). With V trimmed by 2 bases and J by 3 bases, 7 bases remained unmatched. The CDR3 has 16 residues. The CDR3 DNA follows: TGTGCCTGGAGTCCGGGACTAGCGGGCTTCAAAGAGACCCAGTACTTC. Its translation is CAWSPGLAGFKETQYF.

This clonotype was observed once. The rearrangement uses TRBV20-1 and TRBJ2-5; 12 bases fit TRBD2. The V gene's germline CDR1 is DFQATT and CDR2 SNEGSKA (reference sequence). The CDR3 has 16 amino acids. With V trimmed by 5 bases and J by 5 bases, 12 bases remained unmatched. DNA for the CDR3: TGCAGTGCTGGACTTTTAGCTAGCGGGAGGGGGGAGACCCAGTACTTC. It yields the protein CSAGLLASGRGETQYF.

The chain recombines TRBV20-1 with TRBJ2-2; 7 positions match TRBD2. Trimming removed 2 bases from V and 0 bases from J; junction bases left unmatched: 3. The CDR3 extends over 15 amino acids. Germline values: CDR1 DFQATT, CDR2 SNEGSKA (reference sequence). CDR3 in amino acids: CSARPGTTNTGELFF. Here the CDR3 DNA reads TGCAGTGCTAGACCCGGGACTACGAACACCGGGGAGCTGTTTTTT.

This clonotype was seen a handful of times. The chain recombines TRBV7-8 with TRBJ1-1; 9 bases are a match to TRBD1. This CDR3 has 15 amino acids. Germline-derived CDR1 and CDR2 are SGHVS and FQNEAQ. Trimming cost V 5 bases and J 1 base; bases outside gene matches: 5. CDR3 region: CASSRSTGGNTEAFF. CDR3 nucleotide sequence: TGTGCCAGCAGCCGATCGACAGGGGGGAACACTGAAGCTTTCTTT.

The table lists this clonotype with many counts. The rearrangement joins TRBV7-9 to TRBJ1-2; 10 positions match TRBD1. V lost 1 base, J lost 8 bases, and 7 bases stayed unmatched. Germline-derived CDR1 and CDR2 are SEHNR and FQNEAQ (reference sequence). The CDR3 spans 15 residues. Written as DNA, the CDR3 is TGTGCCAGCAGCTTAGTAGAGACAGGGGGCGCAGGCTACACCTTC. As protein: CASSLVETGGAGYTF.

The genes are TRBV24-1 and TRBJ1-1, with D uncertain. The germline V gene has CDR1 KGHDR and CDR2 SFDVKD. The germline V and J ends were trimmed by 4 bases and 2 bases, with 1 base remaining between them. The CDR3 has 11 amino acids. CDR3 in amino acids: CATSENTEAFF. CDR3 nucleotide sequence: TGTGCCACCAGTGAAAACACTGAAGCTTTCTTT.